The clone carrying this T cell receptor (beta chain) was seen a handful of times. This sample stems from a study of T cells in Graves' hyperthyroidism and ophthalmopathy. RNA transcripts yielded amplified TCR beta CDR3 regions. Researchers ran a first-round RT-PCR on the TCR CDR3 using the HTBI primer set. TCRdb reprocessed the multiplex PCR reads with MiXCR, giving one entry per CDR3 protein. The profile shows around 350,000 distinct CDR3 sequences, about a sixth of them singletons. With a duration under 2 months, the hyperthyroidism was newly diagnosed in patients aged 18 to 65. Reasons for excluding patients were uncontrolled infection, other autoimmune disease, pregnancy or lactation. This receptor was identified in a young woman with Graves' hyperthyroidism that later progressed to Graves' ophthalmopathy. Sequencing input: blood.

The chain's CDR3 is CASSPTTGAGNTIYF. In DNA form, the CDR3 reads TGTGCCAGCAGCCCAACCACAGGAGCTGGAAACACCATATATTTT. The chain carries TRBV7-9 and TRBJ1-3, with D tentatively TRBD1 (5 bases). This CDR3 region has 15 residues. Per germline, CDR1 SEHNR and CDR2 FQNEAQ (reference sequence). V was clipped by 5 bases and J by 2 bases, with 13 bases between them.